This T cell receptor (beta chain) stems from a study of lymphopenia after photon versus proton radiotherapy. Whole-study findings and limits: Larger post-nadir TCR diversity loss correlated inversely with survival in deceased patients. After the lymphocyte nadir, photon-treated repertoires showed oligoclonal expansion, especially of CD8+ Temra cells. Under photons, naive T cells and diversity fell while effector/memory populations rose.

Germline CDR1 is SGHTS and CDR2 is YDEGEE. This CDR3 is 9 amino acids long. The table came from immunoSEQ multiplex PCR; TCRdb's copy has only in-frame clones and leaves some out. The profile covers about 24,000 clones, with about four fifths appearing a single time and 24% taken by the ten largest. Regarding this clone: The target antigen is unknown. One junction end disagrees with the germline gene, perhaps due to a read error.

The rearrangement joins TRBV5-8 to TRBJ1-2; D not resolved. This material consisted of peripheral blood, taken from a patient treated with photon-based radiotherapy. This TCR came from a middle-aged man with gastric cancer. The CDR3 reads CASSLAGAF. CDR3 DNA: TGTGCCAGCAGCTTGGCGGGCGCCTTC.